This entry concerns a single T cell receptor (beta chain). As yet, its antigen is unknown. The sample belongs to a study of shared clonotypes between healthy human individuals. Naive CD4+ cells were CD45RA-selected; the remaining cells were memory. Some clones are missing from TCRdb's copy, which holds only in-frame ones; the method was immunoSEQ multiplex PCR. The sample records over a million clones, about 98.5% being singletons. Study results and caveats: Naive subsets generally exceeded memory subsets in estimated richness. Clonotype sharing among donors, it was expected, would be affected by sequencing depth.

The CDR3 consists of 15 residues. V shed 5 bases and J 2 bases; nucleotides not matched to a gene: 6. Germline V gene lookup returns CDR1 SGHTA and CDR2 FQGNSA. The V gene is TRBV7-2, the J gene TRBJ2-7; 10 nucleotides agree with TRBD2. The sequencing sample was made of naive CD4+ T cells sorted from blood. Subset meaning: CD45RA+ positively selected. This receptor was identified in a man aged 30 to 39 in good health. The CDR3, as DNA: TGTGCCAGCAGCACACTAGCGGGGCTCACCTACGAGCAGTACTTC. This codes for CASSTLAGLTYEQYF. Complete variable domain (other parts from reference TRBV7-2 and TRBJ2-7): GAGVSQSPSNKVTEKGKDVELRCDPISGHTALYWYRQSLGQGLEFLIYFQGNSAPDKSGLPSDRFSAERTGGSVSTLTIQRTQQEDSAVYLCASSTLAGLTYEQYFGPGTRLTVT.